The rows below give T cell receptor beta chains drawn from one sample of a study of identical twins. TCRdb fed the 5' RACE reads into MiXCR, producing one record per CDR3 protein. The sample holds 650,000 to 800,000 distinct CDR3 sequences, over 8.5% seen once. Separately, the same data were catalogued under a study of yellow fever vaccine responses in identical twins.

Sequences were obtained from PBMCs. These receptors were collected from a woman under 30 in good health. Each CDR3 is given with its conserved first and last residue. Fields, in order: clone size, V gene, J gene, D gene, CDR3 DNA, CDR3 protein. The D gene is left open where the match is weak. A clone size is listed for some rows: how often the clone was seen (once, few, many), or a class if it is expanded.

many	TRBV5-6	TRBJ2-7	NA	TGTGCCAGCAGCTTGGACAGGCTATCCTACGAGCAGTACTTC	CASSLDRLSYEQYF
few	TRBV28	TRBJ2-1	TRBD1	TGTGCCAGCAGTTTAAGGACAGGGTCGAACAATGAGCAGTTCTTC	CASSLRTGSNNEQFF
few	TRBV12-3/TRBV12-4	TRBJ2-2	NA	TGTGCCAGCACCCTAGGAGGGGGCACCGGGGAGCTGTTTTTT	CASTLGGGTGELFF
NA	TRBV7-6	TRBJ2-5	TRBD2	TGTGCCAGCAGCTTAGCTAGCGGGGTTTATTCCGACTCTATACAAGAGACCCAGTACTTC	CASSLASGVYSDSIQETQYF
few	TRBV28	TRBJ1-4	NA	TGTGCCAGCACTACGGGGGGTACTAATGAAAAACTGTTTTTT	CASTTGGTNEKLFF
many	TRBV5-1	TRBJ2-2	TRBD1	TGCGCCAGCAGCTGGACAGGGACGAACACCGGGGAGCTGTTTTTT	CASSWTGTNTGELFF
many	TRBV21-1	TRBJ2-2	NA	TGTGCCAGCAGCAAAGCTTCCGGGAAGGCGAACACCGGGGAGCTGTTTTTT	CASSKASGKANTGELFF
many	TRBV27	TRBJ2-7	NA	TGTGCCAGCAGCGTTTCTAGGGGGTACGAGCAGTACTTC	CASSVSRGYEQYF
NA	TRBV2	TRBJ2-3	NA	TGTGCCAGCAGTTCTAGAAATGACGGACTTCGCACAGATACGCAGTATTTT	CASSSRNDGLRTDTQYF
few	TRBV7-9	TRBJ1-6	NA	TGTGCCAGCAACCTCGGGGGGCAAAGGAATTCACCCCTCCACTTT	CASNLGGQRNSPLHF
many	TRBV11-2	TRBJ2-7	NA	TGTGCCAGCAGCTCGACTACTGACAGCTACGAGCAGTACTTC	CASSSTTDSYEQYF
many	TRBV18	TRBJ2-7	NA	TGTGCCAGCTCAGATCCTAGCGAGAACTCCTACGAGCAGTACTTC	CASSDPSENSYEQYF
many	TRBV7-6	TRBJ2-7	NA	TGTGCCAGCAGCCAAGATAACTCCTACGAGCAGTACTTC	CASSQDNSYEQYF
few	TRBV14	TRBJ2-7	NA	TGTGCCAGCAGCCAAAAACCGGGACTCGTATACGAGCAGTACTTC	CASSQKPGLVYEQYF
many	TRBV27	TRBJ2-7	NA	TGTGCCAGCAGTTTAGACGGGTTCAACTACGAGCAGTACTTC	CASSLDGFNYEQYF
NA	TRBV5-1	TRBJ1-2	TRBD1	TGCGCCAGCAGCTACCTAGGGGGCAACTATGGCTACACCTTC	CASSYLGGNYGYTF